Below, 26 T cell receptor beta chains from the same sample are listed, as sequenced in a study of shared clonotypes between healthy human individuals. The method was immunoSEQ multiplex PCR; TCRdb's version includes in-frame clones alone and lacks a portion of them. The data hold about 79,000 clones, with 62% observed a single time. Sequencing was done on a sample of memory CD8+ T cells sorted from blood. The subset denotes: CD45RO+ cells pooled with CCR7-negative TemRA cells. These TCRs come from a man younger than 45 in good health.

This clone was counted a few times. The V call is TRBV5-1, the J call TRBJ1-1; D may be TRBD1 (6 bases). The CDR3 spans 14 residues. V lost 4 bases and J 6 bases, leaving 16 bases between the germline ends. Germline V gives CDR1 SGHRS, CDR2 YFSETQ. The CDR3 is CASSPGGARAEAFF. The CDR3 nucleotides read TGCGCCAGCAGCCCGGGGGGGGCGAGGGCTGAAGCTTTCTTT.

The chain carries TRBV6-1 and TRBJ2-7; D may be TRBD1 (5 bases). Germline assignment: CDR1 MNHNS and CDR2 SASEGT. The CDR3 has 13 residues. V was trimmed by 3 bases and J by 6 bases, leaving 12 bases between them. The CDR3 protein is CASSDFSGLEQYF. The CDR3 DNA reads TGTGCCAGCAGTGATTTTTCAGGGCTCGAGCAGTACTTC.

The J gene is TRBJ2-3, the V gene TRBV12-5; no clear D. CDR1 is LGHNT and CDR2 is FRNRAP in the germline V gene. V was shortened by 5 bases and J by 1 base, with 13 bases between the two germline ends. The CDR3 runs to 15 residues. The CDR3 nucleotides are TGTGCTAGTGGTCCTGGCAATTCGGGCACAGATACGCAGTATTTT. Its protein product is CASGPGNSGTDTQYF.

The chain uses TRBV18 and TRBJ2-7, with TRBD2 as a possible D gene (6 bases). Germline values: CDR1 KGHSH, CDR2 LQKENI. The V and J ends lost 3 bases and 2 bases respectively, with 8 bases between them. This CDR3 has 13 residues. The CDR3 loop is CASSPRRAYEQYF. The CDR3 DNA reads as TGTGCCAGCTCACCGCGGAGGGCCTACGAGCAGTACTTC.

The chain links TRBV6-1 to TRBJ2-3; 7 bases agree with TRBD2. In germline, CDR1 is MNHNS, CDR2 SASEGT. With 4 bases clipped from V and 5 bases from J, the junction kept 3 bases outside the gene matches. The length of the CDR3 is 13 residues. Here the CDR3 reads CASSGDYRDTQYF. The CDR3 DNA reads as TGTGCCAGCAGTGGGGACTATAGAGATACGCAGTATTTT.

This chain links TRBV9 with TRBJ2-7; 7 bases fit TRBD2. This CDR3 is built from 15 residues. Germline lookup yields CDR1 SGDLS and CDR2 YYNGEE. V gave up 0 bases and J gave up 2 bases; unmatched junction bases: 5. For the CDR3, the DNA is TGTGCCAGCAGCGTAGGCCAGCGGGAAACCTACGAGCAGTACTTC. Protein sequence: CASSVGQRETYEQYF.

This clone was found a few times. The gene calls are TRBV30 and TRBJ2-7; 10 nucleotides agree with TRBD1. J lost 6 bases, V lost 2 bases, and 13 bases had no gene match. The CDR3 totals 16 residues. Germline CDR1 and CDR2: GTSNPN and SVGIG (reference sequence). DNA of the CDR3: TGTGCCTGGAGTCTACGGGCCGGGACAGGGGCGGGCGAGCAGTACTTC. Its translation is CAWSLRAGTGAGEQYF.

This clone has just a few counts. The chain has TRBV4-2 and TRBJ2-1; D might be TRBD1 (6 bases). Germline CDR1 is LGHNA and CDR2 is YNFKEQ. The CDR3 is 16 residues long. Trimming removed 0 bases from V and 2 bases from J, with 11 bases in between. This chain's CDR3 is CASSQELDSPYNEQFF. Written as DNA, the CDR3 is TGTGCCAGCAGCCAAGAACTGGACAGTCCCTACAATGAGCAGTTCTTC.

The V gene is TRBV5-5, the J gene TRBJ2-1; D perhaps matches TRBD2 (5 bases). The CDR3 has 15 amino acids. The germline CDR1 and CDR2 sequences are SGHKS and YYEKEE (reference sequence). Trimming took 4 bases from V and 3 from J, leaving 14 bases between them. The CDR3 region is CASSLYPAVYNEQFF. The CDR3 nucleotides are TGTGCCAGCAGCCTTTACCCAGCGGTCTACAATGAGCAGTTCTTC.

The gene calls are TRBV19 and TRBJ1-5; D unclear. Trimming shortened V by 5 bases and J by 8 bases, and 16 bases separated the two germline ends. CDR3 length: 14 residues. Germline V gene data show CDR1 as LNHDA and CDR2 as SQIVND (reference sequence). CDR3 coding DNA: TGTGCCAGTAGTGAGTTCAGTGGGCTGAAGCCCCAGCATTTT. Translating gives CASSEFSGLKPQHF.

The J gene is TRBJ2-1, the V gene TRBV19; 10 bases line up with TRBD2. The V and J ends lost 10 bases and 4 bases, in that order; junction bases with no gene match: 13. CDR1 is LNHDA, CDR2 SQIVND, per germline (reference sequence). The CDR3 is 16 residues long. Here the CDR3 reads CATQGGLAGVYNEQFF. CDR3 sequence (DNA): TGTGCCACCCAAGGGGGGCTAGCGGGAGTTTACAATGAGCAGTTCTTC. The full variable domain, with the rest looked up from reference TRBV19 and TRBJ2-1, is DGGITQSPKYLFRKEGQNVTLSCEQNLNHDAMYWYRQDPGQGLRLIYYSQIVNDFQKGDIAEGYSVSREKKESFPLTVTSAQKNPTAFYLCATQGGLAGVYNEQFFGPGTRLTVL.

The chain employs TRBV25-1 and TRBJ1-5, with D possibly TRBD1 on 5 matching bases. With 3 bases removed from V and 1 base from J, the gap between germline ends came to 16 bases. In germline, CDR1 is MGHDK, CDR2 SYGVNS. The CDR3 is made up of 17 amino acids. In DNA form, the CDR3 reads TGTGCCAGCAGTGAGGCACGATCCGACAGCAGCAATCAGCCCCAGCATTTT. Protein product: CASSEARSDSSNQPQHF.

The CDR3 DNA reads TGCAGCGCCGACGGGCCAGAAGGGCAGGAGACCCAGTACTTC. Its protein product is CSADGPEGQETQYF. The V gene is TRBV29-1, the J gene TRBJ2-5; no reliable D call. With 7 bases removed from V and 5 bases from J, the gap between germline ends came to 20 bases. Germline CDR1 reads SQVTM; CDR2 reads ANQGSEA. CDR3 length: 14 residues.

The chain employs TRBV28 and TRBJ2-3; 8 bases line up with TRBD2. V dropped 4 bases and J dropped 1; count of bases not matched to a gene: 4. Germline V gene sequence: CDR1 MDHEN, CDR2 SYDVKM. This CDR3 is 15 amino acids long. The CDR3 here is CASSSGGSGTDTQYF. DNA of the CDR3: TGTGCCAGCAGTTCGGGGGGGAGTGGCACAGATACGCAGTATTTT. Filled out from reference TRBV28 and TRBJ2-3, the complete variable domain reads DVKVTQSSRYLVKRTGEKVFLECVQDMDHENMFWYRQDPGLGLRLIYFSYDVKMKEKGDIPEGYSVSREKKERFSLILESASTNQTSMYLCASSSGGSGTDTQYFGPGTRLTVL.

The gene calls are TRBV6-4 and TRBJ2-1, with TRBD2 identical over 9 bases. The length of the CDR3 is 16 residues. The germline V gene has CDR1 MRHNA and CDR2 SNTAGT. V trimming: 6 bases; J trimming: 8 bases; junction bases outside the gene matches: 14. The CDR3 loop is CASSLKGLAHADEQFF. CDR3 coding DNA: TGTGCCAGCAGCTTAAAGGGACTAGCCCACGCAGATGAGCAGTTCTTC.

The chain links TRBV29-1 to TRBJ2-1; a weak D match, TRBD1 (5 bases). V was shortened by 2 bases and J by 7 bases, with 15 bases between the two germline ends. CDR3 length: 14 amino acids. The germline V gene has CDR1 SQVTM and CDR2 ANQGSEA. CDR3 DNA: TGCAGCGTTGAAACCCCCCTACAGGTTAATGAGCAGTTCTTC. The encoded protein is CSVETPLQVNEQFF.

This clone was found a few times. The J gene is TRBJ2-7, the V gene TRBV19; unclear D gene. Germline CDR1 reads LNHDA; CDR2 reads SQIVND (reference sequence). CDR3 length equals 12 residues. V was clipped by 5 bases and J by 2 bases, with 7 bases between them. CDR3 region: CASSSRAYEQYF. CDR3 in DNA: TGTGCCAGTAGTTCAAGAGCCTACGAGCAGTACTTC.

Concerning this clone itself: The sample contains more than one DNA sequence encoding this CDR3. J is TRBJ2-7 and V is TRBV28; no definite D call. The CDR3 sequence is 12 residues long. The germline V gene has CDR1 MDHEN and CDR2 SYDVKM. V dropped 6 bases and J dropped 3 bases, with 9 bases sitting between them. The CDR3 bases are TGTGCCAGCAGCTCCGCAGTCTACGAGCAGTACTTC. This encodes CASSSAVYEQYF.

The gene calls are TRBV9 and TRBJ2-1; D is unresolved. CDR3 length equals 13 residues. V was pared by 4 bases and J by 9 bases, with 14 bases between. Germline V gene sequence: CDR1 SGDLS, CDR2 YYNGEE. As DNA, the CDR3 is TGTGCCAGCAGCCCCCCGCAAGAATTTGAGCAGTTCTTC. The encoded protein is CASSPPQEFEQFF. Using reference TRBV9 and TRBJ2-1 for the parts outside the CDR3, the full variable domain is DSGVTQTPKHLITATGQRVTLRCSPRSGDLSVYWYQQSLDQGLQFLIQYYNGEERAKGNILERFSAQQFPDLHSELNLSSLELGDSALYFCASSPPQEFEQFFGPGTRLTVL.

The rearrangement links TRBV6-6 to TRBJ2-1, with no clear D. The CDR3 is 14 amino acids. Germline lookup yields CDR1 MNHNY and CDR2 SVGAGI (reference sequence). Between the trimmed V and J ends, which lost 8 bases and 1 base, there was a span of 12 bases. CDR3 amino acids: CASASDRSYNEQFF. As DNA, the CDR3 is TGTGCCAGCGCTTCGGACCGTTCCTACAATGAGCAGTTCTTC.

This clone was picked up a small number of times. V and J are TRBV6-1 and TRBJ1-4; D unresolved. Trimming shortened V by 8 bases and J by 7 bases, and 17 bases separated the two germline ends. The CDR3 loop spans 14 amino acids. Germline V gene sequence: CDR1 MNHNS, CDR2 SASEGT. Here the CDR3 reads CASRSGDLFEKLFF. In DNA, the CDR3 is TGTGCCAGCCGTTCGGGAGACCTTTTTGAAAAACTGTTTTTT.

This clone has a handful of counts. The J gene is TRBJ2-5, the V gene TRBV13; D possibly corresponds to TRBD2 (5 bases). The germline V gene encodes CDR1 PRHDT and CDR2 FYEKMQ (reference sequence). The CDR3 runs to 14 residues. V was cut by 5 bases and J by 5 bases, with 15 bases left in between. CDR3 sequence (DNA): TGTGCCAGCAGCCCCCGGGGTGGTCGGGAGACCCAGTACTTC. This encodes CASSPRGGRETQYF.

The sample holds a few counts of this clone. The chain couples TRBV5-1 to TRBJ2-1; D is unclear. CDR1 and CDR2 (germline): SGHRS, YFSETQ. Trimming left V 0 bases short and J 3 bases short, with 7 bases between. The CDR3 sequence is 14 residues long. The CDR3 is CASSLATNYNEQFF. The CDR3 bases are TGCGCCAGCAGCTTGGCGACCAACTACAATGAGCAGTTCTTC.

The rearrangement joins TRBV18 to TRBJ1-3, with a possible D match to TRBD1 (5 bases). The V gene's germline CDR1 is KGHSH and CDR2 LQKENI. The CDR3 is 16 amino acids. The ends were cut back, 2 bases at V and 0 bases at J, with 11 bases in the middle. Written as DNA, the CDR3 is TGTGCCAGCTCACCATCCCAGGGAGGCTCTGGAAACACCATATATTTT. This codes for CASSPSQGGSGNTIYF.

This chain connects TRBV11-2 to TRBJ2-7; 10 bases map to TRBD1. Trimming cost V 5 bases and J 2 bases; bases outside gene matches: 15. Germline-derived CDR1 and CDR2 are SGHAT and FQNNGV. The CDR3 is 18 residues long. The CDR3 loop reads CASSLGAVGQGPPYEQYF. For the CDR3, the DNA is TGTGCCAGCAGCCTTGGCGCCGTGGGACAGGGGCCCCCCTACGAGCAGTACTTC.

A single count supports this clone. The chain links TRBV28 to TRBJ2-7, with 14 bases aligning to TRBD2. Per germline, CDR1 MDHEN and CDR2 SYDVKM. V was clipped by 3 bases and J by 0 bases; unmatched bases: 10. The CDR3 extends over 19 amino acids. DNA for the CDR3: TGTGCCAGCAGTTTGGGACTAGCGGGAGTCAGCTTATTCTCCTACGAGCAGTACTTC. Translation: CASSLGLAGVSLFSYEQYF.